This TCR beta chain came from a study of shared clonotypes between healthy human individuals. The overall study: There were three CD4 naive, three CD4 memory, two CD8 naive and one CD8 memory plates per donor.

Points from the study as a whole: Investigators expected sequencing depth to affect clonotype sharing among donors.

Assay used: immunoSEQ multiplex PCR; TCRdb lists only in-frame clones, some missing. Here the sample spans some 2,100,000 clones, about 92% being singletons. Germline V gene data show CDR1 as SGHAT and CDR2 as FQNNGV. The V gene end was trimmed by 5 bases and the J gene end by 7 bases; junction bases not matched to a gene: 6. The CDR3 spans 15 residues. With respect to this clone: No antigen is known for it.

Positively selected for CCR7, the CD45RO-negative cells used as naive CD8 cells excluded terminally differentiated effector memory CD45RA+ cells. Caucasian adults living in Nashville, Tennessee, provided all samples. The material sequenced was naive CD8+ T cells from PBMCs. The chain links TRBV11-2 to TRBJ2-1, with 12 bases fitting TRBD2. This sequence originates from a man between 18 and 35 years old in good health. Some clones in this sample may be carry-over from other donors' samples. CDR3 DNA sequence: TGTGCCAGCAGCATCGGACTAGCGGGAAGGAATGAGCAGTTCTTC. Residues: CASSIGLAGRNEQFF.